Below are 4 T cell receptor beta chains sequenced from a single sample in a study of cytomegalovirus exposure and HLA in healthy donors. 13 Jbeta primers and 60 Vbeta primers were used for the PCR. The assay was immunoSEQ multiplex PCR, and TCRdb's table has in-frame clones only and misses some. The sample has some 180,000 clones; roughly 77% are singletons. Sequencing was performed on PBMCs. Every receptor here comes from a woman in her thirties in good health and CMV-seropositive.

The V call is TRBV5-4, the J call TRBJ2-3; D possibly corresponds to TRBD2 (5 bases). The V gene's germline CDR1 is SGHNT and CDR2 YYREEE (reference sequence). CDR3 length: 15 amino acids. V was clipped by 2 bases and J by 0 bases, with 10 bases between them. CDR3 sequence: CASSLLESSTDTQYF. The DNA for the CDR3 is TGTGCCAGCAGCTTACTAGAGTCTAGCACAGATACGCAGTATTTT.

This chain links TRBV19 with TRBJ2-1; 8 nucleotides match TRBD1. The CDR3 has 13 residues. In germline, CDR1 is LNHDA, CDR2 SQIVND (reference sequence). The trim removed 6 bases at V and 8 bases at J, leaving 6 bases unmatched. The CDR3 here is CASSQQGGDEQFF. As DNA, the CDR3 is TGTGCCAGTAGCCAACAGGGGGGCGATGAGCAGTTCTTC.

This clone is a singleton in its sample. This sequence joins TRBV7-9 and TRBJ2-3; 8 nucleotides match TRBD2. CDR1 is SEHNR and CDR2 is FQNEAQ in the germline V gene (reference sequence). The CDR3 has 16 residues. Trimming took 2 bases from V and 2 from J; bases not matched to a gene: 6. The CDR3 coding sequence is TGTGCCAGCAGCTTAAGGTCGGGGGGGATCACAGATACGCAGTATTTT. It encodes CASSLRSGGITDTQYF. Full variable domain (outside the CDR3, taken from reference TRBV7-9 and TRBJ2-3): DTGVSQNPRHKITKRGQNVTFRCDPISEHNRLYWYRQTLGQGPEFLTYFQNEAQLEKSRLLSDRFSAERPKGSFSTLEIQRTEQGDSAMYLCASSLRSGGITDTQYFGPGTRLTVL.

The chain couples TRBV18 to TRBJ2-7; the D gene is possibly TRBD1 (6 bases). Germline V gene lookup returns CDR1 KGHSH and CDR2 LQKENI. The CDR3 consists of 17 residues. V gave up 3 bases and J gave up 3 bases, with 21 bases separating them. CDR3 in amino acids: CASSPLSGALKYYEQYF. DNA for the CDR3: TGTGCCAGCTCACCTTTATCAGGGGCCTTGAAATACTACGAGCAGTACTTC.